Listed here is a single T cell receptor (beta chain). Its antigen is not identified. V lost 7 bases, J lost 1 base, and 11 bases lay in between. This CDR3 comprises 14 residues. Template material for amplifying TCR beta CDR3 regions consisted of RNA transcripts. HTBI primers drove first-round RT-PCR of the TCR CDR3. TCRdb reprocessed the multiplex PCR reads via MiXCR and lists one record per CDR3 protein. The sample carries hundreds of thousands of distinct CDR3 sequences, roughly 25% recorded once. The source of the sample is a study of T cells in Graves' hyperthyroidism and ophthalmopathy. Whole-study findings and limits: Most thyroid clonotypes expanded above 0.001 were also detected in blood. The model identified upcoming ophthalmopathy a median approximately six months ahead of onset.

Source material: blood. The chain uses TRBV12-3 or TRBV12-4 and TRBJ1-3; D remains ambiguous. This clonotype was sampled from a woman in her twenties or thirties with Graves' ophthalmopathy. The CDR3, as DNA: TGTGCCAGCAAACCTCCCGGTTCTGGAAACACCATATATTTT. Its translation is CASKPPGSGNTIYF.